The 7 T cell receptor beta chains presented below share a single source sample, sequenced in a study of T cell clonotyping in hematopoietic cell transplantation. Only in-frame clones appear in the TCRdb table, and some are missing; sequencing was by immunoSEQ multiplex PCR. The sample has some 14,000 clones; over 85% are singletons. The sample was PBMCs, taken 30 days after allogeneic stem cell transplant. These receptors were collected from a male patient aged 55 to 70 who had an allogeneic stem cell transplant from an unrelated donor, so the T cells may come from the graft donor. Some clones in this sample may be carry-over from other donors' samples.

The chain couples TRBV2 to TRBJ1-2, with unresolved D. V was pared by 4 bases and J by 3 bases, with 6 bases between. Germline CDR1 SNHLY, CDR2 FYNNEI. The CDR3 length is 12 residues. The CDR3: CASSGQYYGYTF. CDR3 bases: TGTGCCAGCAGTGGCCAATACTATGGCTACACCTTC.

The V gene is TRBV11-2, the J gene TRBJ2-7; a possible D gene is TRBD2 (5 bases). Germline CDR1 SGHAT, CDR2 FQNNGV. The CDR3 extends over 16 amino acids. Trimming stripped 5 bases from V and 0 bases from J, with 17 bases between. The CDR3 nucleotides are TGTGCCAGCAGCCCCTTTGCCGGACTGAGCTCCTACGAGCAGTACTTC. Residues: CASSPFAGLSSYEQYF.

The chain uses TRBV2 and TRBJ1-2; D not resolved. The CDR3 extends over 15 amino acids. V was shortened by 2 bases and J by 8 bases, with 18 bases between the two germline ends. The germline gives CDR1 SNHLY, CDR2 FYNNEI. This CDR3 is CASSEKILSGLGYTF. The CDR3 DNA follows: TGTGCCAGCAGTGAAAAAATACTGTCAGGCCTGGGCTACACCTTC.

The CDR3 loop is CAWSQGGYGYTF. The CDR3 DNA follows: TGTGCCTGGTCTCAGGGTGGGTATGGCTACACCTTC. This chain connects TRBV30 to TRBJ1-2; perhaps TRBD1 as D (5 bases). The CDR3 extends over 12 amino acids. Germline-derived CDR1 and CDR2 are GTSNPN and SVGIG (reference sequence). The ends were cut back, 5 bases at V and 5 bases at J, with 12 bases in the middle.

The chain links TRBV5-1 to TRBJ2-6, with TRBD1 matching over 8 bases. Germline-derived CDR1 and CDR2 are SGHRS and YFSETQ. This CDR3 contains 18 residues. V shed 0 bases, J shed 0 bases, and the junction held 5 bases outside the gene matches. The CDR3 is CASSLGQGPTSGANVLTF. The CDR3 DNA sequence: TGCGCCAGCAGCTTGGGACAGGGGCCAACCTCTGGGGCCAACGTCCTGACTTTC.

This chain uses TRBV10-3 with TRBJ2-2, with D perhaps matching TRBD2 (6 bases). The CDR3 runs to 16 residues. The germline V gene has CDR1 ENHRY and CDR2 SYGVKD. With 4 bases removed from V and 1 base from J, the gap between germline ends came to 13 bases. The CDR3 DNA reads TGTGCCATCAGTGGCAGAAGCGGGTGGAACACCGGGGAGCTGTTTTTT. It yields the protein CAISGRSGWNTGELFF.

This clone was counted a single time. This chain uses TRBV5-1 with TRBJ1-1, with 8 positions matching TRBD1. Looked up from germline, CDR1 is SGHRS and CDR2 is YFSETQ. The CDR3 spans 14 residues. After removal of 4 bases from V and 6 bases from J, the junction contained 8 bases not matched to a gene. CDR3 region: CASSVPDRVAEAFF. As DNA, the CDR3 is TGCGCCAGCAGCGTCCCGGACAGGGTCGCTGAAGCTTTCTTT.